The present TCR beta chain was sequenced within a study of cytomegalovirus exposure and HLA in healthy donors. Study-wide points: In vitro experiments confirmed that three CMV-associated chains were specific for CMV antigens. Later on, analysis showed that most CMV-associated TCR beta chains appeared to be HLA-restricted. Fewer N-insertions (relative to the roughly 670-donor mean) were reportedly seen in an Asian-associated ancestry cluster in a later analysis.

13 Jbeta primers and 60 Vbeta primers were used for the PCR. Assay used: immunoSEQ multiplex PCR; TCRdb lists only in-frame clones, some missing. The table records over 150,000 clones, 80% of them present only once. This CDR3 region has 15 residues. Germline V gene data show CDR1 as LNHNV and CDR2 as YYDKDF (reference sequence). Trimming took 0 bases from V and 0 from J, leaving 6 bases between them. Of note for this clone: Its antigen is as yet unknown.

This TCR came from a woman aged 40 to 50 in good health and CMV-seropositive. The sample consisted of PBMCs. The genes are TRBV15 and TRBJ2-1; D unresolved. In DNA form, the CDR3 reads TGTGCCACCAGCAGAGAGCTAAGCTCCTACAATGAGCAGTTCTTC. Its protein is CATSRELSSYNEQFF.